The 24 T cell receptor beta chains listed next were all sequenced from one sample in a study of blood T cells in healthy people across ages. With a J-beta primer mix and a sample-barcoded 5' primer, a second PCR ran roughly 6 to 11 cycles. MiXCR, applied by TCRdb to the 5' RACE reads, yields one record per CDR3 protein. The table shows roughly 700,000 distinct CDR3 sequences, with around a quarter occurring only once. This same sample was also taken into another study, of T cells of mothers and their children.

The source material was blood. All receptors derive from a boy aged 10-17 years in good health.

This clonotype was counted at least ten times. The rearrangement links TRBV5-1 to TRBJ2-7, with 10 nucleotides matching TRBD1. CDR1 is SGHRS and CDR2 is YFSETQ in the germline V gene. The CDR3 loop spans 14 amino acids. With V trimmed by 4 bases and J by 3 bases, 4 bases remained unmatched. CDR3 nucleotides: TGCGCCAGCAGCGCCGGGACAGGGGACTACGAGCAGTACTTC. Translating gives CASSAGTGDYEQYF.

This clonotype appeared a few times. The rearrangement links TRBV12-3 or TRBV12-4 to TRBJ2-1; D remains ambiguous. The assigned J gene may be wrong: the sequence end matches TRBJ2-7 better. The CDR3 consists of 14 residues. The CDR3 bases are TGTGCCAGCAGTTTAATTGTGGGTTACTCGGAGCAGTACTTC. It encodes CASSLIVGYSEQYF.

The chain has TRBV2 and TRBJ2-5; TRBD2 agrees at 9 bases. The V and J ends lost 4 bases and 0 bases, in that order; junction bases with no gene match: 6. The CDR3 is 16 residues long. Germline V gives CDR1 SNHLY, CDR2 FYNNEI. The CDR3 loop is CASSAISGRDQETQYF. Here the CDR3 DNA reads TGTGCCAGCAGTGCAATTAGCGGGAGAGACCAAGAGACCCAGTACTTC.

With respect to this clonotype: At one end the junction does not follow the germline gene, possibly because of a read error. J is TRBJ2-1 and V is TRBV7-3, with 8 nucleotides matching TRBD2. Germline assignment: CDR1 SGHTA and CDR2 FQGTGA. This CDR3 contains 14 residues. Written as DNA, the CDR3 is TGTGCCAGCAGCGTGACTAGCGCCAGGGAGACCCGGTACTTC. As protein: CASSVTSARETRYF.

The gene calls are TRBV5-1 and TRBJ2-1; 8 bases align to TRBD1. The germline V gene has CDR1 SGHRS and CDR2 YFSETQ. With 3 bases clipped from V and 10 bases from J, the junction kept 12 bases outside the gene matches. The CDR3 is made up of 15 amino acids. The CDR3 is CASSWVQGASSEQFF. The CDR3 DNA is TGCGCCAGCAGCTGGGTCCAGGGGGCTAGTAGCGAGCAGTTCTTC.

This chain joins TRBV7-9 and TRBJ1-5; D not resolved. This CDR3 spans 15 amino acids. CDR1 and CDR2 from the germline V gene are SEHNR and FQNEAQ (reference sequence). V shed 1 base and J shed 9 bases, with 16 bases lying between them. The CDR3 DNA reads TGTGCCAGCAGCTTAGGAGGGTCCGGGTTAATGCCCCAGCATTTT. This gives the protein CASSLGGSGLMPQHF.

This clonotype has just a few counts. The chain uses TRBV6-6 and TRBJ1-2; 8 nucleotides agree with TRBD1. This CDR3 has 17 amino acids. J was trimmed by 4 bases and V by 2 bases; bases with no gene match: 12. Germline lookup yields CDR1 MNHNY and CDR2 SVGAGI (reference sequence). As DNA, the CDR3 is TGTGCCAGCAGTTACCCGGACAGGGCACAAGACAGCTATGGCTACACCTTC. Translation gives CASSYPDRAQDSYGYTF.

The chain links TRBV6-1 to TRBJ2-3; D call uncertain. CDR3 size: 16 residues. Trimming shortened V by 5 bases and J by 2 bases, and 17 bases separated the two germline ends. Germline assignment: CDR1 MNHNS and CDR2 SASEGT. Here the CDR3 reads CASSQGRTRNTDTQYF. For the CDR3, the DNA is TGTGCCAGCAGTCAAGGACGGACCAGGAACACAGATACGCAGTATTTT.

The rearrangement joins TRBV24-1 to TRBJ1-5; D is possibly TRBD1 (5 bases). Germline CDR1 reads KGHDR; CDR2 reads SFDVKD. The CDR3 length is 15 residues. Trimming cost V 5 bases and J 1 base, with 11 bases left between them. CDR3 in DNA: TGTGCCACCAGTGGTCCCGGGGGAAGCAATCAGCCCCAGCATTTT. It codes for CATSGPGGSNQPQHF.

The genes are TRBV6-4 and TRBJ1-4; no clear D. CDR1 MRHNA and CDR2 SNTAGT come from the germline V gene. This CDR3 is 13 amino acids long. V lost 8 bases to trimming and J lost 11 bases, with 18 bases between them. The CDR3 DNA reads TGTGCCAGCGGTCCCCGAGGGCAACGGAAACTGTTTTTT. Protein product: CASGPRGQRKLFF.

The table lists this clonotype with a few counts. The chain links TRBV20-1 to TRBJ2-1, with D possibly matching TRBD2 (6 bases). Trimming took 4 bases from V and 6 from J, leaving 10 bases between them. The V gene's germline CDR1 is DFQATT and CDR2 SNEGSKA (reference sequence). This CDR3 region has 12 residues. This chain's CDR3 is CSATDGSNEQFF. CDR3 sequence (DNA): TGCAGTGCTACGGACGGGAGCAATGAGCAGTTCTTC.

Of note for this clonotype: At one end, the junction sequence differs from germline, possibly due to a read error. The rearrangement links TRBV24-1 to TRBJ2-1, with D perhaps matching TRBD2 (5 bases). The CDR3 consists of 14 residues. Per the germline V gene, CDR1 is KGHDR and CDR2 is SFDVKD. The CDR3 spells CATSAQTIGVRRVF. The CDR3 bases are TGTGCCACCAGTGCCCAAACGATCGGGGTGCGTAGGGTCTTC.

This chain links TRBV7-9 with TRBJ1-2; D remains ambiguous. CDR1 SEHNR and CDR2 FQNEAQ come from the germline V gene (reference sequence). V lost 5 bases to trimming and J lost 8 bases, with 24 bases between them. This CDR3 is built from 16 residues. The CDR3 coding sequence is TGTGCCAGCAGCATACACCCGGCCGGCCGTATTAAGGGCTACACCTTC. It yields the protein CASSIHPAGRIKGYTF.

A few counts support this clonotype. The rearrangement links TRBV29-1 to TRBJ2-7; 11 bases are a match to TRBD2. Germline values: CDR1 SQVTM, CDR2 ANQGSEA. The V and J ends lost 3 bases and 7 bases, in that order; junction bases with no gene match: 8. The CDR3 is 14 amino acids. CDR3 coding DNA: TGCAGCGTTGAGGGACTAGCGGAGGGAGGTGAGCAGTACTTC. This sequence encodes CSVEGLAEGGEQYF.

Only a few counts were recorded for this clonotype. The DNA of the CDR3 is TGTGCCAGCAGTTTGGGACTAGCGGGAGAGGGCGGGGAGCTGTTTTTT. Its protein is CASSLGLAGEGGELFF. This chain links TRBV12-3 or TRBV12-4 with TRBJ2-2, with 14 bases fitting TRBD2. This CDR3 has 16 amino acids. Trimming at V came to 3 bases and at J to 7 bases, leaving 4 bases not matched to a gene.

The chain is built from TRBV6-5 and TRBJ2-2; tentative D call: TRBD1 (6 bases). The germline V gene encodes CDR1 MNHEY and CDR2 SVGAGI. CDR3 size: 14 residues. With 8 bases removed from V and 1 base from J, the gap between germline ends came to 11 bases. This CDR3 reads CASLDRRNTGELFF. The CDR3 DNA is TGTGCCAGCCTCGACAGGAGGAACACCGGGGAGCTGTTTTTT.

The chain joins TRBV3-1 to TRBJ2-5; a weak D match, TRBD2 (5 bases). This CDR3 has 15 residues. Germline V lookup: CDR1 LGHDT, CDR2 YNNKEL (reference sequence). Trimming pared 2 bases from V and 4 bases from J, leaving 14 bases between. The CDR3 is CASSQQAAGLETQYF. In DNA form, the CDR3 reads TGTGCCAGCAGCCAACAAGCGGCGGGTTTAGAGACCCAGTACTTC.

This rearrangement joins TRBV7-2 to TRBJ2-7; D remains unclear. Germline values: CDR1 SGHTA, CDR2 FQGNSA. The CDR3 totals 13 residues. The V end lost 6 bases, the J end lost 2 bases, and 11 bases lay between the germline ends. The CDR3 sequence is CASRQEFTYEQYF. The CDR3 coding sequence is TGTGCCAGCAGGCAGGAATTCACCTACGAGCAGTACTTC. The full variable domain, with the rest looked up from reference TRBV7-2 and TRBJ2-7, is GAGVSQSPSNKVTEKGKDVELRCDPISGHTALYWYRQSLGQGLEFLIYFQGNSAPDKSGLPSDRFSAERTGGSVSTLTIQRTQQEDSAVYLCASRQEFTYEQYFGPGTRLTVT.

The CDR3 DNA is TGTGCCAGCAGTCGTCCCGGGACTAGCGGATACAATGAGCAGTTCTTC. Its protein is CASSRPGTSGYNEQFF. The rearrangement links TRBV28 to TRBJ2-1; 11 bases are a match to TRBD2. Germline V lookup: CDR1 MDHEN, CDR2 SYDVKM. The V gene end was trimmed by 5 bases and the J gene end by 4 bases; junction bases not matched to a gene: 7. CDR3 length equals 16 residues.

The sample holds a few counts of this clonotype. This chain uses TRBV7-2 with TRBJ2-1, with 8 nucleotides matching TRBD1. V lost 7 bases to trimming and J lost 7 bases; unmatched junction nucleotides: 9. This CDR3 has 14 amino acids. Germline loops: CDR1 SGHTA, CDR2 FQGNSA. The CDR3 DNA reads TGTGCCAGCACCGACAGGGGATTGTTGAATGAGCAGTTCTTC. Amino acids: CASTDRGLLNEQFF.

The chain recombines TRBV6-5 with TRBJ2-7; D is perhaps TRBD1 (6 bases). The CDR3 contains 13 residues. Germline CDR1 MNHEY, CDR2 SVGAGI. The V end lost 5 bases, the J end lost 5 bases, and 13 bases lay between the germline ends. The chain's CDR3 is CASSQRGINEQYF. The CDR3, as DNA: TGTGCCAGCAGTCAGAGGGGGATAAACGAGCAGTACTTC.

This clonotype came up a few times. The chain recombines TRBV20-1 with TRBJ1-2; D is uncertain. Germline CDR1 is DFQATT and CDR2 is SNEGSKA (reference sequence). V dropped 0 bases and J dropped 3 bases, with 2 bases sitting between them. The CDR3 totals 11 residues. The CDR3 loop reads CSARDDYGYTF. The CDR3 DNA follows: TGCAGTGCTAGAGATGACTATGGCTACACCTTC.

This clonotype was seen a few times. V gene TRBV4-3 combines with J gene TRBJ2-1; a weak D match, TRBD1 (5 bases). The CDR3 is 17 amino acids. Trimming stripped 2 bases from V and 5 bases from J, with 19 bases between. Germline V gene sequence: CDR1 LGHNA, CDR2 YSLEER. CDR3 loop: CASSQNQALEGDNEQFF. Written as DNA, the CDR3 is TGCGCCAGCAGCCAAAACCAGGCTTTAGAAGGGGACAATGAGCAGTTCTTC.

The rearrangement links TRBV7-9 to TRBJ2-5, with 7 bases that match TRBD2. Gene TRBJ2-7 matches the end of the DNA better, so the J call may be wrong. CDR3 length equals 13 residues. CDR1 and CDR2 (germline): SEHNR, FQNEAQ (reference sequence). This chain's CDR3 is CASSRAGVYEQYF. The CDR3 nucleotides are TGTGCCAGCAGCCGGGCGGGAGTTTACGAGCAGTACTTC.